This entry is about one TCR beta chain. The antigen remains unidentified. These data come from a study of identical twins. Study outcomes and limitations: Weaker excess twin sharing was observed in beta out-of-frame sequences. Out-of-frame alpha sequences common to twins exhibited a surplus of low generation probability. The conclusions drew on cross-sectional statistical analysis instead of tracking the same donors.

The CDR3 loop spans 18 amino acids. CDR1 and CDR2 (germline): MNHEY, SMNVEV (reference sequence). V lost 0 bases to trimming and J lost 1 base; unmatched junction nucleotides: 4. TCRdb reprocessed the 5' RACE reads with MiXCR, giving one entry per CDR3 protein. Of 210,000 or so distinct CDR3 sequences listed, 15% to 20% are singletons. This sample was shared with a second study, whose subject was T cells expressing NK-cell markers.

Material for sequencing was CD8+ T cells sorted from blood. The V gene is TRBV27, the J gene TRBJ2-6; 9 positions agree with TRBD1. This receptor was identified in a young woman in good health. The CDR3 nucleotides read TGTGCCAGCAGTTTATCTGGGACAGGGTTTTCTGGGGCCAACGTCCTGACTTTC. Translation: CASSLSGTGFSGANVLTF.